The 5 T cell receptor beta chains reported below all come from one sample, sequenced in a study of PD-L1 blockade in urothelial cancer. Profiling relied on immunoSEQ multiplex PCR, and the TCRdb table lists in-frame clones only, not all of them. The repertoire holds around 45,000 clones, with roughly four fifths as singletons. Time point noted: peripheral blood 6 weeks after treatment start. Sequenced material: PBMCs, taken around atezolizumab (anti-PD-L1) treatment. Every receptor here comes from a man between 60 and 75 years old with urothelial cancer.

The CDR3 is CSVDAQPGGWSDTQYF. The DNA for the CDR3 is TGCAGCGTTGATGCCCAACCGGGTGGATGGTCAGATACGCAGTATTTT. The chain joins TRBV29-1 to TRBJ2-3; D is ambiguous. The CDR3 runs to 16 residues. V shed 3 bases and J shed 4 bases, with 20 bases lying between them. CDR1 SQVTM and CDR2 ANQGSEA come from the germline V gene.

The genes are TRBV30 and TRBJ2-1; 9 nucleotides align to TRBD1. With V trimmed by 5 bases and J by 3 bases, 11 bases remained unmatched. This CDR3 is 16 amino acids long. Germline loops: CDR1 GTSNPN, CDR2 SVGIG (reference sequence). In nucleotides, the CDR3 is TGTGCCTGGCGGGCGCACCGGGACAGGGACTACAATGAGCAGTTCTTC. Encoded protein: CAWRAHRDRDYNEQFF.

The rearrangement uses TRBV27 and TRBJ2-2; 12 nucleotides align to TRBD2. Germline values: CDR1 MNHEY, CDR2 SMNVEV (reference sequence). With 3 bases clipped from V and 3 bases from J, the junction kept 11 bases outside the gene matches. The CDR3 runs to 19 residues. This CDR3 is CASSFRLAGENLYTGELFF. The CDR3 nucleotides are TGTGCCAGCAGTTTCCGACTAGCGGGGGAAAACCTTTACACCGGGGAGCTGTTTTTT.

The chain employs TRBV5-4 and TRBJ2-2; D is possibly TRBD1 (6 bases). Trimming removed 4 bases from V and 0 bases from J, with 13 bases in between. CDR1 is SGHNT and CDR2 is YYREEE in the germline V gene (reference sequence). CDR3 size: 16 residues. The CDR3 reads CASSQGHPANTGELFF. In DNA form, the CDR3 reads TGTGCCAGCAGCCAGGGACACCCCGCGAACACCGGGGAGCTGTTTTTT. Looking up the rest from reference TRBV5-4 and TRBJ2-2 gives the full variable domain: ETGVTQSPTHLIKTRGQQVTLRCSSQSGHNTVSWYQQALGQGPQFIFQYYREEENGRGNFPPRFSGLQFPNYSSELNVNALELDDSALYLCASSQGHPANTGELFFGEGSRLTVL.

The chain couples TRBV2 to TRBJ1-3; D is possibly TRBD1 (5 bases). CDR1 is SNHLY and CDR2 is FYNNEI in the germline V gene. The CDR3 is 17 amino acids. The V and J ends lost 3 bases and 0 bases respectively, with 15 bases between them. The CDR3 bases are TGTGCCAGCAGTGATTTATTAGACAGTTACTCTGGAAACACCATATATTTT. Amino acid sequence: CASSDLLDSYSGNTIYF.